This T cell receptor (beta chain) was captured by sequencing in a study of identical twins. The length of the CDR3 is 16 residues. Trimming shortened V by 7 bases and J by 3 bases, and 18 bases separated the two germline ends. The germline V gene encodes CDR1 MDHEN and CDR2 SYDVKM. One entry per CDR3 protein, called by TCRdb with MiXCR from the 5' RACE reads. The data contain about 530,000 distinct CDR3 sequences, approximately 20% of them singletons. These data are also associated with another study on yellow fever vaccine responses in identical twins. That investigation notes: Twins showed a vaccine T cell response that reportedly seemed partly convergent, partly personalized.

This clonotype was sampled from a young woman in good health. The sequencing input was CD4+ T cells sorted from blood. The chain recombines TRBV28 with TRBJ2-2; D perhaps matches TRBD1 (6 bases). In nucleotides, the CDR3 is TGTGCCAGCATGGACCCACAGGGCGTATACACCGGGGAGCTGTTTTTT. Translation gives CASMDPQGVYTGELFF.